Sequencing of this TCR beta chain was carried out in a study of blood T cell repertoires in COVID-19. Study at large: Samples taken during acute and convalescent COVID-19 were collected in the United States, Italy and Spain.

Per germline, CDR1 SQVTM and CDR2 ANQGSEA. Trimming took off 5 bases at V and 4 bases at J, with 14 bases between the two ends. This CDR3 is built from 13 residues. Study processing details: The assay estimated nucleated cells by amplifying reference gene primers. TCRdb's table, derived via immunoSEQ multiplex PCR, lists solely in-frame clones and lacks some. Clone size and the V and J calls come from that table; the DNA yielded D and trimming. Of roughly 200,000 clones listed, approximately 86% are singletons. Sequencing used peripheral blood. This clonotype was obtained from a man aged 55-75 years with acute or convalescent COVID-19. V usage is TRBV29-1 and J usage is TRBJ1-2; D uncertain. CDR3 amino acids: CSVNLWGAYGYTF. The CDR3 coding sequence is TGCAGCGTTAACTTGTGGGGAGCCTATGGCTACACCTTC.